The present TCR beta chain was sequenced within a study of Ad26.COV2.S vaccination and SARS-CoV-2 variants. Study as a whole: Ad26.COV2.S shots went into the muscle once or twice, 56 days apart.

As to treatment: about 20 received Ad26.COV2.S at low or high dose, single or two shots; five or six received placebo; per-sample allocation not given. The samples were gathered on day 63 after the first injection of vaccine or placebo. An Ad26 vector expressing Wuhan-strain SARS-CoV-2 spike constituted the vaccine. As for this clone: Its antigen is as yet unknown.

Produced via immunoSEQ multiplex PCR; TCRdb's table is partial and in-frame only. The sample has 510,000 or so clones, around nine tenths seen once; the top ten hold 9.5% to 15%. Study-level points and caveats: Recipients given vaccine exceeded placebo recipients in spike-specific TCR breadth.

CDR1 is MGHRA, CDR2 YSYEKL, per germline. Trimming removed 4 bases from V and 3 bases from J; junction bases left unmatched: 9. The CDR3 covers 15 residues. The receptor was derived from a person between 18 and 65 years old who received the Ad26.COV2.S COVID-19 vaccine or a placebo. This sequence joins TRBV4-1 and TRBJ2-7; 7 bases map to TRBD1. Specimen: peripheral blood, collected in a trial of Ad26.COV2.S vaccine versus placebo. The CDR3 reads CASSRLQGRVYEQYF. The CDR3 nucleotides read TGCGCCAGCAGCCGGCTACAGGGGCGAGTCTACGAGCAGTACTTC.